This T cell receptor (beta chain) was found in a study of blood T cell repertoires in COVID-19. Study-level background: Collection of acute and convalescent COVID-19 samples took place in the United States, Italy and Spain.

Original analysis: Amplifying reference gene primers gave estimates of nucleated cell counts. The method was immunoSEQ multiplex PCR; TCRdb's version includes in-frame clones alone and lacks a portion of them. V and J calls plus clone size are reproduced from that table; the DNA served to infer D and trimming. Counted here are more than 250,000 clones, around 87% occurring once; the ten biggest clones make up under 5.5%. This CDR3 spans 16 amino acids. Germline CDR1 is LNHDA and CDR2 is SQIVND (reference sequence). The ends lost 5 bases at V and 4 bases at J; junction bases unmatched: 9. Participants' own reports of clinical history determined their cohort assignment. All recovered Cohort 3 donors got two negative PCRs, got clearance, or saw symptom resolution.

This sequence originates from a young woman who had recovered from COVID-19. The chain joins TRBV19 to TRBJ1-2, with 11 bases matching TRBD1. Sequenced sample: PBMCs or T cells enriched from blood (not recorded which). This CDR3 is CASSPIRTGGTYGYTF. In DNA form, the CDR3 reads TGTGCCAGTAGTCCAATTAGGACAGGGGGCACCTATGGCTACACCTTC.